Listed below are T cell receptor beta chains from one sample, sequenced in a study of Ad26.COV2.S vaccination and SARS-CoV-2 variants. Assay used: immunoSEQ multiplex PCR; TCRdb lists only in-frame clones, some missing. The sample has roughly 500,000 clones, roughly 87% seen once. The sample in question was peripheral blood, obtained in a trial of Ad26.COV2.S vaccine versus placebo. The receptors originated from a person between 18 and 60 years old who received the Ad26.COV2.S COVID-19 vaccine or a placebo. CDR3s include the opening cysteine and the closing phenylalanine or tryptophan. The order of the fields is CDR3 DNA, CDR3 protein, J gene, V gene, D gene, clone size. The D gene is left open where the match is weak. Some rows mark clone size as missing; the rest say once, few, many or name a class of expanded clone.

CDR3nt: TGTGCCAGCACTAAGACAGGGGGTTGGGAGCAGTACTTC; CDR3aa: CASTKTGGWEQYF; j_gene: TRBJ2-7; v_gene: TRBV27; d_gene: TRBD1; abundance: NA
CDR3nt: TGCGCCAGCAGCCAAACTACGGGTTCCACGGCACCCCTCCACTTT; CDR3aa: CASSQTTGSTAPLHF; j_gene: TRBJ1-6; v_gene: TRBV4-3; d_gene: NA; abundance: few
CDR3nt: TGTGCCAGCCAAGGGACAGATCTACTAGGGGGCTACACCTTC; CDR3aa: CASQGTDLLGGYTF; j_gene: TRBJ1-2; v_gene: TRBV3-1/TRBV3-2; d_gene: TRBD1; abundance: NA
CDR3nt: TGTGCCAGCAGCCTGGACAGGGGATACAATCAGCCCCAGCATTTT; CDR3aa: CASSLDRGYNQPQHF; j_gene: TRBJ1-5; v_gene: TRBV6-2/TRBV6-3; d_gene: TRBD1; abundance: NA
CDR3nt: TGTGCCATCAGTGTTCTCGGGAGAGGTAGAAATGAGCAGTTCTTC; CDR3aa: CAISVLGRGRNEQFF; j_gene: TRBJ2-1; v_gene: TRBV10-3; d_gene: NA; abundance: NA
CDR3nt: TGCGCCAGCAGTGAGGGACTCTCCCCCGAGACCCAGTACTTC; CDR3aa: CASSEGLSPETQYF; j_gene: TRBJ2-5; v_gene: TRBV10-2; d_gene: NA; abundance: NA
CDR3nt: TGTGCCAGCAGCCCGGGGACTAGCGGGAGTTGGCCCTACGAGCAGTACTTC; CDR3aa: CASSPGTSGSWPYEQYF; j_gene: TRBJ2-7; v_gene: TRBV11-2; d_gene: TRBD2; abundance: NA
CDR3nt: TGCGCCAGCAGATCACACGGGACCGGGGAGCTGTTTTTT; CDR3aa: CASRSHGTGELFF; j_gene: TRBJ2-2; v_gene: TRBV5-1; d_gene: NA; abundance: NA
CDR3nt: TGTGCCAGCAGCCGGGAAGCGTGGCACATTCAGTACTTC; CDR3aa: CASSREAWHIQYF; j_gene: TRBJ2-4; v_gene: TRBV5-4; d_gene: NA; abundance: NA
CDR3nt: TGTGCCAGCAGCCAAGATGGGAGCGGGGGGCAAGAGACCCAGTACTTC; CDR3aa: CASSQDGSGGQETQYF; j_gene: TRBJ2-5; v_gene: TRBV4-2; d_gene: TRBD2; abundance: NA
CDR3nt: TGCGCCAGCAGCACCTGGAGGGGGAGCTCCTACAATGAGCAGTTCTTC; CDR3aa: CASSTWRGSSYNEQFF; j_gene: TRBJ2-1; v_gene: TRBV4-1; d_gene: NA; abundance: once
CDR3nt: TGTGCCAGCAGCAAGACAGGGGAGAGCGGGGAGCTGTTTTTT; CDR3aa: CASSKTGESGELFF; j_gene: TRBJ2-2; v_gene: TRBV7-9; d_gene: TRBD1; abundance: NA
CDR3nt: TGTGCCAGCAGCTCCCGGACAGGATTAACCTACGAGCAGTACTTC; CDR3aa: CASSSRTGLTYEQYF; j_gene: TRBJ2-7; v_gene: TRBV5-6; d_gene: TRBD1; abundance: NA
CDR3nt: TGCGCCAGCAGCTCCGATGTGAACACTGAAGCTTTCTTT; CDR3aa: CASSSDVNTEAFF; j_gene: TRBJ1-1; v_gene: TRBV5-1; d_gene: NA; abundance: once
CDR3nt: TGCGCCGAGACGGGGACAGATACGCAGTATTTT; CDR3aa: CAETGTDTQYF; j_gene: TRBJ2-3; v_gene: TRBV4-1; d_gene: NA; abundance: NA
CDR3nt: TGTGCCACCAGCTCCGACGTGGCGAACACCGGGGAGCTGTTTTTT; CDR3aa: CATSSDVANTGELFF; j_gene: TRBJ2-2; v_gene: TRBV15; d_gene: NA; abundance: NA
CDR3nt: TGTGCCAGCAGCTTGGAGTCGGTGACTGAAGCTTTCTTT; CDR3aa: CASSLESVTEAFF; j_gene: TRBJ1-1; v_gene: TRBV5-6; d_gene: NA; abundance: NA
CDR3nt: TGTGCCTGGAACAGCGAACGCAGCTATGGCTACACCTTC; CDR3aa: CAWNSERSYGYTF; j_gene: TRBJ1-2; v_gene: TRBV30; d_gene: NA; abundance: few
CDR3nt: TGCGCCAGCAGCCAGGGGGACCGGTCCTATGGCTACACCTTC; CDR3aa: CASSQGDRSYGYTF; j_gene: TRBJ1-2; v_gene: TRBV4-3; d_gene: NA; abundance: once
CDR3nt: TGTGCCAGCAGGCCCGACAGGGGATATTACTACGAGCAGTACTTC; CDR3aa: CASRPDRGYYYEQYF; j_gene: TRBJ2-7; v_gene: TRBV28; d_gene: TRBD1; abundance: NA
CDR3nt: TGTGCCAGCAGCCCAAACGTCGGGGGCTCTGAAGCTTTCTTT; CDR3aa: CASSPNVGGSEAFF; j_gene: TRBJ1-1; v_gene: TRBV11-2; d_gene: NA; abundance: NA
CDR3nt: TGTGCCAGCAGCTTGCGGGGAGGGCCAGAAAATTCACCCCTCCACTTT; CDR3aa: CASSLRGGPENSPLHF; j_gene: TRBJ1-6; v_gene: TRBV13; d_gene: NA; abundance: NA
CDR3nt: TGTGCCAGCAGCTTGGACGGCTACTCTGGAAACACCATATATTTT; CDR3aa: CASSLDGYSGNTIYF; j_gene: TRBJ1-3; v_gene: TRBV7-8; d_gene: NA; abundance: NA
CDR3nt: TGTGCCAGCAGTCCCCGGGCAGGGGGAGCCGGGGAGCTGTTTTTT; CDR3aa: CASSPRAGGAGELFF; j_gene: TRBJ2-2; v_gene: TRBV27; d_gene: TRBD1; abundance: NA
CDR3nt: TGTGCCAGCATGACCGGTGGTCAGCCCCAGCATTTT; CDR3aa: CASMTGGQPQHF; j_gene: TRBJ1-5; v_gene: TRBV28; d_gene: NA; abundance: NA
CDR3nt: TGTGCCAGCAGCCCGCATACGCCGGGACTGCTTAATTCACCCCTCCACTTT; CDR3aa: CASSPHTPGLLNSPLHF; j_gene: TRBJ1-6; v_gene: TRBV3-1/TRBV3-2; d_gene: NA; abundance: NA
CDR3nt: TGTGCCACCAGCAGAGAGCTTTCAAGAGGGGCTAATGAAAAACTGTTTTTT; CDR3aa: CATSRELSRGANEKLFF; j_gene: TRBJ1-4; v_gene: TRBV15; d_gene: NA; abundance: once
CDR3nt: TGTGCCAGCAGTCCGCCCAGCCGGGGTTCACCCCTCCACTTT; CDR3aa: CASSPPSRGSPLHF; j_gene: TRBJ1-6; v_gene: TRBV6-2/TRBV6-3; d_gene: NA; abundance: NA
CDR3nt: TGTGCCAGCAGCCCGATCCAGGGGGCAGAAGGAGAGACCCAGTACTTC; CDR3aa: CASSPIQGAEGETQYF; j_gene: TRBJ2-5; v_gene: TRBV11-2; d_gene: TRBD1; abundance: once
CDR3nt: TGTGCCAGCAGCTCCTCGGGGGGGGATCAGCCCCAGCATTTT; CDR3aa: CASSSSGGDQPQHF; j_gene: TRBJ1-5; v_gene: TRBV7-9; d_gene: NA; abundance: NA
CDR3nt: TGTGCCAGCAGCCCGCAGGAAGAGACCCAGTACTTC; CDR3aa: CASSPQEETQYF; j_gene: TRBJ2-5; v_gene: TRBV7-8; d_gene: NA; abundance: NA
CDR3nt: TGCGCCAGCAGCCAAAGCTGGCATCGCAATCAGCCCCAGCATTTT; CDR3aa: CASSQSWHRNQPQHF; j_gene: TRBJ1-5; v_gene: TRBV4-1; d_gene: NA; abundance: NA
CDR3nt: TGCAGCGTTGATTGGACAGGGATACGCAATGAGCAGTTCTTC; CDR3aa: CSVDWTGIRNEQFF; j_gene: TRBJ2-1; v_gene: TRBV29-1; d_gene: TRBD1; abundance: NA
CDR3nt: TGTGCCAGCAGTCGAAGCGGAGATGAGCAGTTCTTC; CDR3aa: CASSRSGDEQFF; j_gene: TRBJ2-1; v_gene: TRBV6-5; d_gene: NA; abundance: once
CDR3nt: TGTGCCAGCAGTTTAGAGGGAACGCGGGGCTACACCTTC; CDR3aa: CASSLEGTRGYTF; j_gene: TRBJ1-2; v_gene: TRBV28; d_gene: NA; abundance: NA
CDR3nt: TGTGCCAGTAGTATTAGGGGGGGCACAGATACGCAGTATTTT; CDR3aa: CASSIRGGTDTQYF; j_gene: TRBJ2-3; v_gene: TRBV19; d_gene: NA; abundance: NA